This T cell receptor beta chain was retrieved from a study of cytomegalovirus exposure and HLA in healthy donors. Study-wide results and caveats: Rates of TCR association differed by HLA locus in a later analysis, with DRB1 highest and HLA-C lowest.

Primers: 60 Vbeta forward and 13 Jbeta reverse. This table comes from immunoSEQ multiplex PCR, and its TCRdb copy is limited to in-frame clones, with some not included. The sample includes about 92,000 clones, over 75% of them seen just once. This clone was seen more than once but under ten times. Its specificity is unknown. This CDR3 contains 11 residues. The V gene's germline CDR1 is MDHEN and CDR2 SYDVKM. V was trimmed by 8 bases and J by 7 bases, leaving 11 bases between them. This receptor was taken from a girl aged 2 to 9 in good health and CMV-seropositive. V is TRBV28 and J is TRBJ1-1; maybe TRBD1 (5 bases). The sample consisted of PBMCs. The CDR3 DNA reads as TGTGCCAGCCGGGGGACGTATGAAGCTTTCTTT. It translates to CASRGTYEAFF.